This T cell receptor (beta chain) was sequenced during a study of blood T cell repertoires in COVID-19. Study summary: Sources were T cells, B-cell-depleted T cells, or PBMCs; the material itself was cDNA or gDNA.

This table comes from immunoSEQ multiplex PCR, and its TCRdb copy is limited to in-frame clones, with some not included. This sample carries about 350,000 clones, almost 90% of them seen once, and the ten largest clones take approximately 0.93%. The TCR originated in a woman aged 25 to 39 who had been exposed to COVID-19. Sequencing input: PBMCs or T cells enriched from blood (not recorded which).

CDR3 bases: TGTGCCAGCAGCTGGACCGCGGGGGCAACTAATGAAAAACTGTTTTTT. Translation: CASSWTAGATNEKLFF. The rearrangement uses TRBV5-4 and TRBJ1-4; D might be TRBD1 (5 bases). Deletions cut 3 bases from V and 0 bases from J, with 12 bases between. CDR1 and CDR2 from the germline V gene are SGHNT and YYREEE (reference sequence). The CDR3 consists of 16 residues.